Shown below are 12 T cell receptor beta chains from a single sample sequenced in a study of T-cell reconstitution after alpha-beta-depleted transplantation in children. A TCRbeta library incorporating unique molecular identifiers was prepared. MiXCR, run by TCRdb on the PCR reads, gives a single entry per CDR3 protein. The sample consists of approximately 230,000 distinct CDR3 sequences, roughly 24% of them appearing once. Here the sequenced sample was PBMCs, taken before TCRalphabeta/CD19-depleted stem cell transplant. The receptors were sampled from a girl aged 2-10 years with Fanconi anemia, due to receive a stem cell transplant.

There are many counts of this clonotype. The CDR3 region is CASSRLSSVEQFF. As DNA, the CDR3 is TGTGCCAGCAGCCGATTGTCTAGCGTTGAGCAGTTCTTC. V is TRBV14 and J is TRBJ2-1; maybe TRBD2 (6 bases). Trimming took off 4 bases at V and 9 bases at J, with 13 bases between the two ends. The CDR3 sequence is 13 residues long. Germline V gives CDR1 SGHDN, CDR2 FVKESK.

This clonotype was detected ten times or more. The chain joins TRBV10-3 to TRBJ2-1, with 8 bases fitting TRBD1. V gave up 6 bases and J gave up 4 bases; unmatched junction bases: 8. The germline V gene has CDR1 ENHRY and CDR2 SYGVKD. The CDR3 loop spans 15 amino acids. The CDR3 here is CAISADRGQYNEQFF. The CDR3 DNA is TGTGCCATCAGCGCTGACAGGGGCCAGTACAATGAGCAGTTCTTC.

V usage is TRBV28 and J usage is TRBJ2-5; D is uncertain. The CDR3 is made up of 15 amino acids. The germline V gene encodes CDR1 MDHEN and CDR2 SYDVKM. Trimming took off 2 bases at V and 3 bases at J, with 13 bases between the two ends. The CDR3 spells CASSLSRAQKETQYF. The CDR3 DNA is TGTGCCAGCAGTTTAAGCCGGGCCCAGAAAGAGACCCAGTACTTC.

This chain connects TRBV7-3 to TRBJ2-1; 9 bases match TRBD2. CDR3 size: 18 residues. Germline CDR1 is SGHTA and CDR2 is FQGTGA. Losses at the gene ends were 1 base for V and 2 bases for J; bases not matched to a gene: 9. CDR3 DNA sequence: TGTGCCAGCAGCTTAAACGGTATGAGCGGGAGGCCCTACAATGAGCAGTTCTTC. Its translation: CASSLNGMSGRPYNEQFF.

This clonotype has ten or more counts. V usage is TRBV20-1 and J usage is TRBJ1-2; D is undetermined. Germline V CDR1 and CDR2: DFQATT, SNEGSKA (reference sequence). This CDR3 has 10 residues. The CDR3 DNA reads TGCAGCCCGGCCGGGTATGGCTACACCTTC. Residues: CSPAGYGYTF.

This clonotype was detected many times. The CDR3 region has the DNA TGTGCCAGCAGCCAAGGACTAGCGTGGAATGAGCAGTTCTTC. This codes for CASSQGLAWNEQFF. The rearrangement links TRBV3-1 to TRBJ2-1; 8 bases match TRBD2. This CDR3 has 14 residues. Germline assignment: CDR1 LGHDT and CDR2 YNNKEL (reference sequence). V dropped 1 base and J dropped 7; count of bases not matched to a gene: 3.

The chain recombines TRBV7-3 with TRBJ2-3; a weak D match, TRBD2 (7 bases). Trimming took off 3 bases at V and 6 bases at J, with 13 bases between the two ends. The CDR3 spans 14 residues. Germline CDR1 and CDR2: SGHTA and FQGTGA. The CDR3 DNA reads TGTGCCAGCAGCTTGAACAGGGAGGGCGATACGCAGTATTTT. Its protein is CASSLNREGDTQYF. The variable domain in full, with the rest retrieved from reference TRBV7-3 and TRBJ2-3, is GAGVSQTPSNKVTEKGKYVELRCDPISGHTALYWYRQSLGQGPEFLIYFQGTGAADDSGLPNDRFFAVRPEGSVSTLKIQRTERGDSAVYLCASSLNREGDTQYFGPGTRLTVL.

The CDR3 DNA sequence: TGTGCCAGCAGTAGGACTAGCGGGGGGGCGTATGAGCAGTTCTTC. Translated: CASSRTSGGAYEQFF. The chain recombines TRBV2 with TRBJ2-1; 15 bases agree with TRBD2. Germline V gene data show CDR1 as SNHLY and CDR2 as FYNNEI. J lost 8 bases, V lost 5 bases, and 4 bases had no gene match. The CDR3 is 15 residues long.

The gene calls are TRBV29-1 and TRBJ2-2, with D perhaps matching TRBD2 (6 bases). Deletions cut 4 bases from V and 4 bases from J, with 13 bases between. This CDR3 is built from 14 residues. CDR1 is SQVTM and CDR2 is ANQGSEA in the germline V gene. For the CDR3, the DNA is TGCAGCGTTGGTGGGGCGGGGATCACCGGGGAGCTGTTTTTT. Protein sequence: CSVGGAGITGELFF.

This clonotype has ten or more counts. The chain is built from TRBV12-3 or TRBV12-4 and TRBJ2-5; TRBD2 matches 8 bases. The trim removed 2 bases at V and 5 bases at J, leaving 1 base unmatched. The CDR3 is 13 residues long. The CDR3, as DNA: TGTGCCAGCAGTTTACCGGGGGGGGAGACCCAGTACTTC. This sequence encodes CASSLPGGETQYF.

This clonotype was counted many times. The V and J genes are TRBV20-1 and TRBJ2-5, with D tentatively TRBD1 (6 bases). Germline V gives CDR1 DFQATT, CDR2 SNEGSKA (reference sequence). This CDR3 is built from 14 residues. V lost 5 bases and J lost 5, with 18 bases in between. The CDR3 sequence: CSAPIPRGAETQYF. As DNA, the CDR3 is TGCAGTGCTCCTATTCCCAGGGGCGCGGAGACCCAGTACTTC.

This clonotype was counted a few times. J is TRBJ2-7 and V is TRBV6-2 or TRBV6-3; D is unclear. CDR3 length: 14 amino acids. Per the germline V gene, CDR1 is MNHEY and CDR2 is SVGEGT. Trimming took 2 bases from V and 4 from J, leaving 12 bases between them. This CDR3 reads CASSYAGKPYEQYF. The CDR3 DNA reads as TGTGCCAGCAGTTACGCAGGAAAACCTTACGAGCAGTACTTC.